One sample yielded the 29 T cell receptor beta chains listed below, sequenced in a study of vaccination and CD4 T cells after COVID-19. These receptors are not linked to any known antigen. An Oncomine TCR Beta short-read assay was used to sequence the DNA from cultured CD4+ T cells. TCRdb recomputed calls from the PCR reads with MiXCR, one row per CDR3 protein. The repertoire has 15,000 or so distinct CDR3 sequences, roughly 50% of them found once; the top ten carry under 10%. The treatment was: approximately 10-day PBMC culture with coronavirus spike peptide pools or control peptides (ViraFEST assay). Sequences were obtained from CD4+ T cells from blood, cultured in vitro. All receptors come from a human donor who had recovered from COVID-19.

This sequence joins TRBV20-1 and TRBJ2-3; D unclear. This CDR3 spans 12 amino acids. Germline lookup yields CDR1 DFQATT and CDR2 SNEGSKA (reference sequence). Trimming left V 2 bases short and J 3 bases short, with 6 bases between. The CDR3 DNA reads TGCAGTGCTAGACCGTGGACAGATACGCAGTATTTT. Translating it yields CSARPWTDTQYF.

The chain is built from TRBV7-2 and TRBJ2-1; D might be TRBD2 (5 bases). In germline, CDR1 is SGHTA, CDR2 FQGNSA. V dropped 4 bases and J dropped 6 bases, with 19 bases sitting between them. This CDR3 has 16 amino acids. This CDR3 reads CASSSRLDSFSNEQFF. CDR3 sequence (DNA): TGTGCCAGCAGCTCCCGGTTGGACTCCTTTTCCAATGAGCAGTTCTTC.

This chain connects TRBV25-1 to TRBJ2-1; TRBD2 matches at 10 bases. From germline, CDR1 is MGHDK and CDR2 SYGVNS. The CDR3 consists of 17 residues. With V trimmed by 1 base and J by 6 bases, 9 bases remained unmatched. The CDR3 here is CASSEFGAGGPGNEQFF. CDR3 nucleotides: TGTGCCAGCAGTGAATTCGGAGCGGGAGGGCCGGGCAATGAGCAGTTCTTC.

The chain carries TRBV19 and TRBJ1-5; D gene unclear. CDR1 and CDR2 (germline): LNHDA, SQIVND (reference sequence). The CDR3 consists of 14 residues. Trimming cost V 7 bases and J 5 bases, with 15 bases left between them. The CDR3 reads CASMMSVGYQPQHF. CDR3 nucleotide sequence: TGTGCCAGTATGATGTCCGTAGGTTATCAGCCCCAGCATTTT. Combining the CDR3 with reference TRBV19 and TRBJ1-5 gives the whole variable domain DGGITQSPKYLFRKEGQNVTLSCEQNLNHDAMYWYRQDPGQGLRLIYYSQIVNDFQKGDIAEGYSVSREKKESFPLTVTSAQKNPTAFYLCASMMSVGYQPQHFGDGTRLSIL.

This clonotype has more than one count but fewer than ten. V and J are TRBV19 and TRBJ1-1, with D uncertain. The V end lost 6 bases, the J end lost 1 base, and 12 bases lay between the germline ends. The germline V gene has CDR1 LNHDA and CDR2 SQIVND (reference sequence). The CDR3 contains 14 residues. The CDR3 DNA sequence: TGTGCCAGTAGGACCGGACGGAAGAACACTGAAGCTTTCTTT. It translates to CASRTGRKNTEAFF.

The V call is TRBV15, the J call TRBJ1-1; D may be TRBD1 (5 bases). The germline CDR1 and CDR2 sequences are LNHNV and YYDKDF (reference sequence). This CDR3 is built from 15 residues. Trimming shortened V by 3 bases and J by 4 bases, and 15 bases separated the two germline ends. The CDR3 loop is CATSRDTEQGTEAFF. The CDR3 nucleotides are TGTGCCACCAGCAGGGACACAGAGCAGGGCACTGAAGCTTTCTTT.

This clonotype is a singleton in its sample. For the CDR3, the DNA is TGTGCCAGCAGCCTCGGGCAGGCAACAGATACGCAGTATTTT. It is translated as CASSLGQATDTQYF. The V gene is TRBV7-2, the J gene TRBJ2-3; D gene uncertain. This CDR3 is 14 amino acids long. V lost 5 bases and J 3 bases, leaving 12 bases between the germline ends. Germline V gives CDR1 SGHTA, CDR2 FQGNSA.

This chain uses TRBV30 with TRBJ2-2, with a tentative D call TRBD1 (5 bases). The CDR3 totals 15 residues. Germline values: CDR1 GTSNPN, CDR2 SVGIG (reference sequence). Trimming removed 7 bases from V and 6 bases from J, with 21 bases in between. CDR3 coding DNA: TGTGCCTCCCCAGGGATGGGATTCGGGCCCGGGGAGCTGTTTTTT. This encodes CASPGMGFGPGELFF.

This clonotype was detected a few times. V gene TRBV6-1 combines with J gene TRBJ1-1; D is undetermined. The CDR3 covers 13 residues. With 7 bases removed from V and 4 bases from J, the gap between germline ends came to 13 bases. CDR1 is MNHNS and CDR2 is SASEGT in the germline V gene. Written as DNA, the CDR3 is TGTGCCAGCACCTCCGACCGGAGCACTGAAGCTTTCTTT. Translating gives CASTSDRSTEAFF.

V gene TRBV7-3 combines with J gene TRBJ1-6; D remains unclear. Looked up from germline, CDR1 is SGHTA and CDR2 is FQGTGA. The ends were cut back, 5 bases at V and 5 bases at J, with 10 bases in the middle. The CDR3 totals 14 residues. The chain's CDR3 is CASSISTDNSPLHF. The CDR3 region has the DNA TGTGCCAGCAGCATATCAACCGATAATTCACCCCTCCACTTT.

The rearrangement joins TRBV6-5 to TRBJ1-2, with a possible D match to TRBD1 (6 bases). V gave up 0 bases and J gave up 6 bases, with 17 bases separating them. The CDR3 runs 16 residues. Germline lookup yields CDR1 MNHEY and CDR2 SVGAGI. CDR3 coding DNA: TGTGCCAGCAGTTACTCGGGTCAGGGGTGGTTCGATGGCTACACCTTC. Protein: CASSYSGQGWFDGYTF.

This clonotype came up once. The chain uses TRBV30 and TRBJ1-5; possibly TRBD1 for D (5 bases). CDR1 GTSNPN and CDR2 SVGIG come from the germline V gene (reference sequence). Trimming stripped 0 bases from V and 7 bases from J, with 13 bases between. CDR3 length equals 14 residues. CDR3 sequence (DNA): TGTGCCTGGAGTGTACGGGACGGAGGGCAGCCCCAGCATTTT. Translated, it gives CAWSVRDGGQPQHF.

The V and J genes are TRBV10-3 and TRBJ1-2; perhaps TRBD1 as D (5 bases). Trimming cost V 1 base and J 3 bases, with 15 bases left between them. CDR1 is ENHRY and CDR2 is SYGVKD in the germline V gene. The CDR3 is 16 residues long. CDR3 DNA sequence: TGTGCCATCAGTGAGTTAAGGACACCGGGGGACTATGGCTACACCTTC. The encoded protein is CAISELRTPGDYGYTF.

This rearrangement joins TRBV5-4 to TRBJ2-1; perhaps TRBD2 as D (5 bases). This CDR3 is 15 amino acids long. Germline CDR1 SGHNT, CDR2 YYREEE (reference sequence). V was pared by 1 base and J by 4 bases, with 12 bases between. DNA for the CDR3: TGTGCCAGCAGCTTGTCCAGCGGAGAATACAATGAGCAGTTCTTC. This codes for CASSLSSGEYNEQFF. The full variable domain, rest sourced from reference TRBV5-4 and TRBJ2-1, is ETGVTQSPTHLIKTRGQQVTLRCSSQSGHNTVSWYQQALGQGPQFIFQYYREEENGRGNFPPRFSGLQFPNYSSELNVNALELDDSALYLCASSLSSGEYNEQFFGPGTRLTVL.

The chain links TRBV5-6 to TRBJ1-2, with D possibly being TRBD1 (5 bases). The CDR3 has 13 amino acids. The germline V gene has CDR1 SGHDT and CDR2 YYEEEE. The V end was cut by 4 bases, the J end by 8 bases, with 15 bases between. This chain's CDR3 is CASSPDAGGGYTF. CDR3 sequence (DNA): TGTGCCAGCAGCCCGGACGCCGGGGGGGGCTACACCTTC.

J is TRBJ2-5 and V is TRBV24-1; the D gene could be TRBD1 or TRBD2 (5 bases each). The CDR3 is made up of 15 amino acids. The ends were cut back, 7 bases at V and 4 bases at J, with 18 bases in the middle. Germline V CDR1 and CDR2: KGHDR, SFDVKD. The CDR3 loop reads CATSVPSSGRETQYF. The CDR3 nucleotides read TGTGCCACCAGCGTCCCTTCGTCGGGGCGAGAGACCCAGTACTTC.

This chain joins TRBV20-1 and TRBJ2-5; D ambiguous. The CDR3 is 13 amino acids. V was pared by 5 bases and J by 5 bases, with 15 bases between. Germline V CDR1 and CDR2: DFQATT, SNEGSKA (reference sequence). As DNA, the CDR3 is TGCAGTGCTGGGTATTGGGGTTTTGAGACCCAGTACTTC. Its translation: CSAGYWGFETQYF.

The CDR3 region is CASSPGQVRNQPQHF. CDR3 sequence (DNA): TGTGCCAGCAGCCCCGGACAGGTCCGCAATCAGCCCCAGCATTTT. The V call is TRBV4-2, the J call TRBJ1-5; 7 bases are shared with TRBD1. J was trimmed by 2 bases and V by 4 bases; bases with no gene match: 5. This CDR3 comprises 15 residues. Germline CDR1 LGHNA, CDR2 YNFKEQ.

The gene calls are TRBV27 and TRBJ2-6; 8 bases line up with TRBD2. This CDR3 contains 16 residues. The V and J ends lost 0 bases and 8 bases, in that order; junction bases with no gene match: 6. Germline CDR1 MNHEY, CDR2 SMNVEV (reference sequence). Here the CDR3 DNA reads TGTGCCAGCAGTTTATCGATTAGCGGGAATCCCAACGTCCTGACTTTC. Amino acid sequence: CASSLSISGNPNVLTF.

The chain joins TRBV20-1 to TRBJ1-3; 9 bases agree with TRBD1. CDR3 size: 15 residues. The junction had 8 bases not matched to a gene; V was cut back by 5 bases and J by 3 bases. Germline-derived CDR1 and CDR2 are DFQATT and SNEGSKA (reference sequence). CDR3 bases: TGCAGTGCTTCTTCGACAGGGGGGGGTGGAAACACCATATATTTT. Protein sequence: CSASSTGGGGNTIYF.

The chain links TRBV28 to TRBJ1-1, with D hard to call. V lost 5 bases to trimming and J lost 0 bases, with 16 bases between them. The CDR3 is 16 residues long. Germline CDR1 is MDHEN and CDR2 is SYDVKM. CDR3 sequence (DNA): TGTGCCAGCAGTCCCCTTCGTCGTGGATTGAACACTGAAGCTTTCTTT. As protein: CASSPLRRGLNTEAFF.

The rearrangement links TRBV7-9 to TRBJ1-5; D gene ambiguous. The V gene lost 1 base and the J gene lost 7 bases, with 8 bases spanning the gap. CDR3 length equals 13 residues. Germline CDR1 is SEHNR and CDR2 is FQNEAQ (reference sequence). The CDR3 DNA sequence: TGTGCCAGCAGCTTAGGTTGGGAACAGCCCCAGCATTTT. It codes for CASSLGWEQPQHF.

The chain employs TRBV29-1 and TRBJ2-3; perhaps TRBD1 as D (7 bases). The CDR3 length is 13 residues. Looked up from germline, CDR1 is SQVTM and CDR2 is ANQGSEA. Trimming left V 2 bases short and J 3 bases short, with 9 bases between. As DNA, the CDR3 is TGCAGCGTTGAATCAGGGGGGACAGATACGCAGTATTTT. This codes for CSVESGGTDTQYF.

There are a few counts of this clonotype. This rearrangement joins TRBV6-1 to TRBJ1-1; 7 bases are shared with TRBD1. Germline trimming cut 4 bases from V and 11 bases from J; bases unmatched to any gene: 13. Germline values: CDR1 MNHNS, CDR2 SASEGT. The CDR3 covers 14 residues. This chain's CDR3 is CASSAILDRERAFF. CDR3 bases: TGTGCCAGCAGTGCCATCCTAGACAGGGAAAGGGCTTTCTTT.

This clonotype has more than one count but fewer than ten. The chain uses TRBV7-9 and TRBJ1-3; D unresolved. V lost 0 bases to trimming and J lost 2 bases, with 5 bases between them. In germline, CDR1 is SEHNR, CDR2 FQNEAQ (reference sequence). The CDR3 loop spans 14 amino acids. CDR3 region: CASSLAGTGNTIYF. DNA of the CDR3: TGTGCCAGCAGCTTAGCTGGGACTGGAAACACCATATATTTT.

The sample holds a few counts of this clonotype. V and J are TRBV7-8 and TRBJ2-5; D remains unclear. This CDR3 spans 12 amino acids. Germline CDR1 and CDR2: SGHVS and FQNEAQ. V lost 2 bases to trimming and J lost 5 bases, with 6 bases between them. The CDR3 DNA reads TGTGCCAGCAGCTTAACGGCGGAGACCCAGTACTTC. Translation gives CASSLTAETQYF.

This clonotype was observed a few times. The V and J genes are TRBV4-2 and TRBJ2-5, with D maybe TRBD2 (6 bases). The CDR3 extends over 17 amino acids. CDR1 is LGHNA and CDR2 is YNFKEQ in the germline V gene. V lost 1 base to trimming and J lost 1 base, with 16 bases between them. CDR3 sequence reads: CASSQGSLFGSQETQYF. CDR3 in DNA: TGTGCCAGCAGCCAAGGATCATTATTCGGGAGCCAAGAGACCCAGTACTTC.

This clonotype was seen a few times. The chain carries TRBV20-1 and TRBJ1-2; D gene ambiguous. The CDR3 extends over 13 amino acids. Germline CDR1 reads DFQATT; CDR2 reads SNEGSKA (reference sequence). Trimming took 6 bases from V and 4 from J, leaving 15 bases between them. The CDR3 DNA follows: TGCAGTGCCCCCGGTCCCCCGGGCTATGGCTACACCTTC. It codes for CSAPGPPGYGYTF.

V and J are TRBV24-1 and TRBJ2-2; no reliable D call. The germline V gene encodes CDR1 KGHDR and CDR2 SFDVKD. The CDR3 runs 14 residues. Trimming pared 6 bases from V and 6 bases from J, leaving 13 bases between. CDR3 protein: CATSYGNLAGELFF. As DNA, the CDR3 is TGTGCCACCAGTTATGGGAATCTAGCCGGGGAGCTGTTTTTT.